These 29 T cell receptor beta chains were all obtained from the same sample, sequenced in a study of read filtering for tumor transcriptome and immune sequencing (dated by TCRdb to 2020 to 2022). The listed sequencing device is Illumina HiSeq 4000. TCR libraries were built from roughly 400 ng RNA with the Immunoverse kit, using molecular barcoded adaptors covering alpha/delta and beta/gamma chains. TCRdb reprocessing: public reads trimmed at Q25 with fastp, clones called with MiXCR, in-frame beta chains kept. Every CDR3 protein is listed once, alongside the most common genes and DNA of its rows. This sample lists roughly 68,000 distinct CDR3 sequences; about 15% were detected once. The ten biggest clones cover over 40% of the sample. The sample comprised a population of CD138-negative cells sorted from bone marrow. The sample's cell subset or site, from its label and the paper: bone marrow mononuclear cells depleted of CD138+ plasma/myeloma cells by negative magnetic selection. Receptors were obtained from a donor aged 40 or over with multiple myeloma.

At least ten counts were recorded for this clonotype. The chain uses TRBV20-1 and TRBJ2-1; no clear D gene. Trimming cost V 0 bases and J 1 base, with 7 bases left between them. Germline CDR1 reads DFQATT; CDR2 reads SNEGSKA (reference sequence). This CDR3 is 14 amino acids long. The CDR3 DNA follows: TGCAGTGCTAGAGATATGCCTTCCTACAATGAGCAGTTCTTC. As protein: CSARDMPSYNEQFF.

The chain employs TRBV7-2 and TRBJ1-1; a possible D gene is TRBD1 (6 bases). The V end was cut by 5 bases, the J end by 4 bases, with 14 bases between. Germline CDR1 reads SGHTA; CDR2 reads FQGNSA. The CDR3 sequence is 14 residues long. The DNA for the CDR3 is TGTGCCAGCAGCACGCGGAGGGGGTTCACTGAAGCTTTCTTT. It yields the protein CASSTRRGFTEAFF.

This clonotype appeared a few times. The V call is TRBV5-6, the J call TRBJ2-1, with 11 nucleotides matching TRBD2. The V gene end was trimmed by 4 bases and the J gene end by 7 bases; junction bases not matched to a gene: 7. Germline CDR1 reads SGHDT; CDR2 reads YYEEEE. CDR3 length equals 15 residues. The CDR3 loop reads CASSPGLAGSNEQFF. As DNA, the CDR3 is TGTGCCAGCAGCCCCGGACTAGCGGGCTCAAATGAGCAGTTCTTC.

Ten or more counts support this clonotype. The rearrangement uses TRBV2 and TRBJ2-7; 12 bases fit TRBD2. J was trimmed by 4 bases and V by 5 bases; bases with no gene match: 6. This CDR3 has 15 residues. Per the germline V gene, CDR1 is SNHLY and CDR2 is FYNNEI. The CDR3: CASSKTSGSRYEQYF. As DNA, the CDR3 is TGTGCCAGCAGTAAGACTAGCGGGAGTAGGTACGAGCAGTACTTC.

This clonotype has a count of ten or more. The chain is built from TRBV28 and TRBJ2-4, with 10 bases that match TRBD1. The germline CDR1 and CDR2 sequences are MDHEN and SYDVKM. CDR3 length equals 16 residues. J lost 6 bases, V lost 5 bases, and 10 bases had no gene match. CDR3 DNA sequence: TGTGCCAGCAGTCCCCCCGACAGGGGGCAGAGAAACATTCAGTACTTC. Protein: CASSPPDRGQRNIQYF.

This clonotype was seen more than once but under ten times. This chain connects TRBV9 to TRBJ2-3, with D hard to call. CDR3 length: 13 amino acids. V shed 1 base and J shed 1 base, with 4 bases lying between them. The germline gives CDR1 SGDLS, CDR2 YYNGEE. CDR3 in amino acids: CASSVQGTDTQYF. The CDR3 nucleotides are TGTGCCAGCAGCGTACAGGGCACAGATACGCAGTATTTT.

As to this clonotype: This may arise from a read error, as a much more abundant clone is one base away. The chain carries TRBV20-1 and TRBJ1-1; D possibly corresponds to TRBD1 (6 bases). CDR3 length: 15 amino acids. Germline CDR1 is DFQATT and CDR2 is SNEGSKA (reference sequence). Trimming took off 3 bases at V and 2 bases at J, with 16 bases between the two ends. CDR3 loop: CSASPASQGNTEAFF. The CDR3 nucleotides read TGCAGTGCTAGCCCAGCCTCACAGGGAAACACTGAAGCTTTCTTT.

This clonotype was counted only a few times. The V gene is TRBV20-1, the J gene TRBJ2-7; perhaps TRBD2 as D (6 bases). This CDR3 contains 15 residues. V lost 6 bases and J lost 1, with 19 bases in between. Germline values: CDR1 DFQATT, CDR2 SNEGSKA (reference sequence). The CDR3 reads CSAARMEGSSYEQYF. In nucleotides, the CDR3 is TGCAGTGCCGCGCGAATGGAGGGATCATCCTACGAGCAGTACTTC.

The chain has TRBV29-1 and TRBJ2-7; D assignment may be TRBD1 or TRBD2 (5 bases each). Trimming left V 4 bases short and J 5 bases short, with 18 bases between. Germline CDR1 is SQVTM and CDR2 is ANQGSEA. This CDR3 is built from 14 residues. The CDR3 DNA reads TGCAGCGTTGGTAGACAGTTAGCGAGGGACGAGCAGTACTTC. It is translated as CSVGRQLARDEQYF.

As for this clonotype: Being one base from a much bigger clone, this may be a read error. The chain couples TRBV7-2 to TRBJ2-3, with 14 bases aligning to TRBD2. Germline V lookup: CDR1 SGHTA, CDR2 FQGNSA. This CDR3 region has 18 residues. The CDR3, as DNA: TGTGCCGGCAGCTTAGATCCTGGGGGACTAGCGGGAGCAGATACGCAGTATTTT. Translation gives CAGSLDPGGLAGADTQYF.

This clonotype has ten or more counts. The rearrangement joins TRBV2 to TRBJ2-5, with D possibly TRBD2 on 5 matching bases. CDR1 and CDR2 from the germline V gene are SNHLY and FYNNEI. V shed 3 bases and J shed 1 base, with 9 bases lying between them. The CDR3 loop spans 14 amino acids. The CDR3 DNA reads as TGTGCCAGCAGTGAGACTATTGCCCAAGAGACCCAGTACTTC. Its translation is CASSETIAQETQYF.

This clonotype has ten or more counts. This chain uses TRBV20-1 with TRBJ2-4, with 7 bases lining up with TRBD1. The CDR3 contains 15 residues. The germline V gene has CDR1 DFQATT and CDR2 SNEGSKA (reference sequence). The J segment lost 3 bases and the V segment lost 5 bases, leaving 10 bases of the junction unmatched. The CDR3 region has the DNA TGCAGTGCTCAGACAGGGTTATTCAACAAAAACATTCAGTACTTC. Its protein product is CSAQTGLFNKNIQYF.

Concerning this clonotype itself: A read error may be the cause here, since a much bigger clone is one base away. The chain carries TRBV25-1 and TRBJ2-3; 9 bases are a match to TRBD2. Germline V gene data show CDR1 as MGHDK and CDR2 as SYGVNS. This CDR3 is built from 16 residues. The CDR3 loop reads CAGSDRGLAITDTQYF. The DNA for the CDR3 is TGTGCCGGCAGTGATCGGGGACTAGCAATTACAGATACGCAGTATTTT.

This clonotype came up many times. J is TRBJ2-7 and V is TRBV3-1; 7 nucleotides agree with TRBD1. The CDR3 contains 15 residues. Trimming removed 4 bases from V and 3 bases from J; junction bases left unmatched: 9. From germline, CDR1 is LGHDT and CDR2 YNNKEL (reference sequence). The CDR3 DNA sequence: TGTGCCAGCAGCCCCACCCGGGACAGATTCTACGAGCAGTACTTC. Its protein is CASSPTRDRFYEQYF.

In regard to this clonotype: Just one base apart from a much larger clone, this may be a read error. This chain joins TRBV10-2 and TRBJ2-3; unclear D gene. CDR3 length equals 12 residues. The germline V gene encodes CDR1 WSHSY and CDR2 SAAADI. The CDR3, as DNA: TGCGCCAGCAGCGTTACAGCAGCTGAGCAGTGTTTT. It codes for CASSVTAAEQCF.

This clonotype showed up many times. V is TRBV29-1 and J is TRBJ2-7; unclear D gene. The CDR3 is 11 amino acids. Trimming took 3 bases from V and 6 from J, leaving 9 bases between them. Germline lookup yields CDR1 SQVTM and CDR2 ANQGSEA. CDR3 bases: TGCAGCGTTGAGTCTAGTAGCGAGCAGTACTTC. It yields the protein CSVESSSEQYF.

This clonotype has more than one count but fewer than ten. The V call is TRBV23-1, the J call TRBJ2-3; D may be TRBD1 (5 bases). TRBV23-1 counts as an open reading frame of uncertain function. V lost 2 bases and J lost 2, with 14 bases in between. CDR3 size: 16 residues. The CDR3 sequence: CASSQRAGSITDTQYF. The CDR3 nucleotides read TGCGCCAGCAGTCAACGGGCAGGGTCAATCACAGATACGCAGTATTTT.

This clonotype was counted many times. The J gene is TRBJ2-7, the V gene TRBV27; a weak D match, TRBD2 (6 bases). V was clipped by 5 bases and J by 3 bases, with 20 bases between them. Germline V gene sequence: CDR1 MNHEY, CDR2 SMNVEV (reference sequence). The CDR3 has 16 residues. The DNA of the CDR3 is TGTGCCAGCAGTCCGGGAACGGGCGGGATGAGCTACGAGCAGTACTTC. Translation gives CASSPGTGGMSYEQYF.

This clonotype was recorded at least ten times. The chain links TRBV6-5 to TRBJ2-7; 12 bases fit TRBD2. J was trimmed by 4 bases and V by 6 bases; bases with no gene match: 10. The CDR3 has 16 amino acids. From germline, CDR1 is MNHEY and CDR2 SVGAGI. The CDR3 bases are TGTGCCAGCAGAATGGGACTAGCGGGCCCAGCTTACGAGCAGTACTTC. The encoded protein is CASRMGLAGPAYEQYF.

The CDR3 DNA reads as TGTGCCAGCATACAGGGGAACACCGGGGAGCTGTTTTTT. This encodes CASIQGNTGELFF. The rearrangement uses TRBV28 and TRBJ2-2, with D perhaps TRBD1 (6 bases). The CDR3 runs to 13 residues. V gave up 7 bases and J gave up 1 base, with 7 bases separating them. CDR1 and CDR2 from the germline V gene are MDHEN and SYDVKM. The whole variable domain, remainder taken from reference TRBV28 and TRBJ2-2, is DVKVTQSSRYLVKRTGEKVFLECVQDMDHENMFWYRQDPGLGLRLIYFSYDVKMKEKGDIPEGYSVSREKKERFSLILESASTNQTSMYLCASIQGNTGELFFGEGSRLTVL.

Comments on this clonotype: A clone one base away is much larger, so this may be a read error. The V gene is TRBV3-2, the J gene TRBJ2-7. TRBV3-2 is a recognized pseudogene. This CDR3 comprises 15 residues. CDR3 bases: TGTGCCAGCAGCCAAGATCCCAGGAGGTCGTACGAGCAGTACTTC. Amino acid sequence: CASSQDPRRSYEQYF.

Turning to this clonotype: A single base separates this from a much larger clone, so it may be a read error. The gene calls are TRBV2 and TRBJ2-7; 10 positions agree with TRBD2. In germline, CDR1 is SNHLY, CDR2 FYNNEI. The J segment lost 5 bases and the V segment lost 7 bases, leaving 2 bases of the junction unmatched. The length of the CDR3 is 12 residues. CDR3 sequence: CASKRGGHEQYF. As DNA, the CDR3 is TGTGCCAGCAAGCGGGGGGGCCACGAGCAGTACTTC.

The table lists this clonotype with many counts. This chain links TRBV4-2 with TRBJ1-3; tentatively, D is TRBD1 (6 bases). This CDR3 has 15 residues. The germline gives CDR1 LGHNA, CDR2 YNFKEQ. Trimming cost V 0 bases and J 2 bases, with 8 bases left between them. DNA for the CDR3: TGTGCCAGCAGCCAAGAAACAGGGACTGGAAACACCATATATTTT. It encodes CASSQETGTGNTIYF.

As regards this clonotype: One junction end disagrees with the germline gene, perhaps due to a read error. The CDR3 region is CASSLEAGYGHTF. CDR3 coding DNA: TGTGCCAGCAGCTTGGAAGCGGGCTATGGCCACACCTTC. J is TRBJ1-2 and V is TRBV5-4; D not resolved. The CDR3 runs 13 residues. CDR1 is SGHNT and CDR2 is YYREEE in the germline V gene (reference sequence). Looking up the rest from reference TRBV5-4 and TRBJ1-2 gives the full variable domain: ETGVTQSPTHLIKTRGQQVTLRCSSQSGHNTVSWYQQALGQGPQFIFQYYREEENGRGNFPPRFSGLQFPNYSSELNVNALELDDSALYLCASSLEAGYGHTFGSGTRLTVV.

The chain has TRBV20-1 and TRBJ2-7, with TRBD2 identical over 9 bases. V lost 4 bases, J lost 2 bases, and 6 bases stayed unmatched. Germline V CDR1 and CDR2: DFQATT, SNEGSKA (reference sequence). The CDR3 has 14 amino acids. CDR3 nucleotides: TGCAGTGCTATAAATAGCGGGAGTACCTACGAGCAGTACTTC. It encodes CSAINSGSTYEQYF.

This clonotype was seen repeatedly, ten times or more. The rearrangement joins TRBV4-2 to TRBJ2-5; 7 positions match TRBD1. Germline CDR1 is LGHNA and CDR2 is YNFKEQ. J gave up 4 bases and V 7 bases, and 12 bases lay outside the gene matches. The CDR3 totals 15 residues. The CDR3 nucleotides are TGTGCCAGCAAAAAGGGGGCTGACCCTCGAGAGACCCAGTACTTC. It translates to CASKKGADPRETQYF.

At least ten counts were recorded for this clonotype. The chain recombines TRBV2 with TRBJ1-1; 7 bases match TRBD1. Per germline, CDR1 SNHLY and CDR2 FYNNEI. Losses at the gene ends were 6 bases for V and 0 bases for J; bases not matched to a gene: 10. The CDR3 covers 16 residues. CDR3 region: CASRPPGQIMNTEAFF. CDR3 DNA: TGTGCCAGCAGACCACCGGGACAGATAATGAACACTGAAGCTTTCTTT.

This clonotype was observed many times. The CDR3 coding sequence is TGTGCCAGCGGGGGACAGATAAACACTGAAGCTTTCTTT. It encodes CASGGQINTEAFF. The V gene is TRBV12-3 or TRBV12-4, the J gene TRBJ1-1; 7 bases are a match to TRBD1. The CDR3 totals 13 residues. V trimming: 8 bases; J trimming: 2 bases; junction bases outside the gene matches: 5.

This clonotype was observed many times. The chain is built from TRBV25-1 and TRBJ1-1, with D possibly TRBD1 on 6 matching bases. There are 15 residues in the CDR3. Germline V gene sequence: CDR1 MGHDK, CDR2 SYGVNS. Trimming removed 2 bases from V and 4 bases from J, with 14 bases in between. The CDR3 DNA reads as TGTGCCAGCAGTGAACCGGACAGAAGGGGCACTGAAGCTTTCTTT. Translated, it gives CASSEPDRRGTEAFF.